The 28 T cell receptor beta chains below all came from one sample that was sequenced in a study of control samples from healthy donors and cancer patients. The data were produced by immunoSEQ multiplex PCR, yet TCRdb's version contains in-frame clones alone and is incomplete. The sample holds 100,000 to 150,000 clones, approximately 92% seen once. Material for sequencing was PBMCs. The receptors stem from a man at least 80 years old with head and neck cancer.

The chain combines TRBV5-4 with TRBJ1-5, with D possibly TRBD1 on 6 matching bases. Trimming stripped 0 bases from V and 1 base from J, with 11 bases between. Germline CDR1 and CDR2: SGHNT and YYREEE (reference sequence). This CDR3 spans 16 amino acids. The CDR3 region is CASSLEGGLSNQPQHF. In nucleotides, the CDR3 is TGTGCCAGCAGCTTGGAAGGGGGGCTGAGCAATCAGCCCCAGCATTTT.

CDR3 sequence reads: CASSLQGVGTEAFF. The CDR3 coding sequence is TGTGCCAGCAGTTTACAGGGCGTGGGCACTGAAGCTTTCTTT. This sequence joins TRBV27 and TRBJ1-1; a possible D gene is TRBD1 (5 bases). Germline loops: CDR1 MNHEY, CDR2 SMNVEV (reference sequence). This CDR3 contains 14 residues. V gave up 2 bases and J gave up 4 bases, with 11 bases separating them.

This clone has a handful of counts. The chain is built from TRBV9 and TRBJ1-2; D is undetermined. This CDR3 contains 11 residues. Looked up from germline, CDR1 is SGDLS and CDR2 is YYNGEE. V was pared by 5 bases and J by 6 bases, with 8 bases between. The CDR3 nucleotides are TGTGCCAGCAGTGGTAAGGATGGCTACACCTTC. It codes for CASSGKDGYTF.

The chain links TRBV7-2 to TRBJ2-5, with D perhaps matching TRBD2 (6 bases). CDR1 is SGHTA and CDR2 is FQGNSA in the germline V gene. This CDR3 is 11 amino acids long. Trimming took off 8 bases at V and 9 bases at J, with 13 bases between the two ends. CDR3 amino acids: CASGKWEAQYF. CDR3 bases: TGTGCCAGCGGAAAATGGGAGGCCCAGTACTTC.

The V call is TRBV6-5, the J call TRBJ2-1; 12 bases match TRBD2. This CDR3 has 15 residues. V lost 6 bases to trimming and J lost 5 bases; unmatched junction nucleotides: 5. Germline-derived CDR1 and CDR2 are MNHEY and SVGAGI. The CDR3 is CASSHGLAGNNEQFF. CDR3 bases: TGTGCCAGCAGCCACGGACTAGCGGGGAACAATGAGCAGTTCTTC.

J is TRBJ2-3 and V is TRBV5-1; 7 positions agree with TRBD2. CDR3 length: 13 residues. With V trimmed by 4 bases and J by 8 bases, 7 bases remained unmatched. CDR1 and CDR2 (germline): SGHRS, YFSETQ. This CDR3 reads CASSLAGVATQYF. The CDR3 DNA reads TGCGCCAGCAGCCTCGCGGGGGTAGCTACGCAGTATTTT.

This chain joins TRBV9 and TRBJ2-3, with 14 bases fitting TRBD2. The V gene's germline CDR1 is SGDLS and CDR2 YYNGEE. The CDR3 sequence is 16 residues long. Unmatched junction bases numbered 5, after V lost 3 bases and J lost 5 bases. Written as DNA, the CDR3 is TGTGCCAGCAGCGCGGGACTAGCGGGAGCAAGAGATACGCAGTATTTT. Its translation is CASSAGLAGARDTQYF.

The chain joins TRBV6-4 to TRBJ1-2; D remains unclear. Trimming took 4 bases from V and 5 from J, leaving 8 bases between them. Germline V gives CDR1 MRHNA, CDR2 SNTAGT. CDR3 length equals 12 residues. CDR3 residues: CASSARGYGYTF. CDR3 bases: TGTGCCAGCAGTGCGCGGGGTTATGGCTACACCTTC.

This chain links TRBV6-4 with TRBJ1-1, with D perhaps TRBD1 (6 bases). V lost 3 bases to trimming and J lost 1 base, with 6 bases between them. This CDR3 comprises 13 residues. Germline CDR1 MRHNA, CDR2 SNTAGT. CDR3 nucleotide sequence: TGTGCCAGCAGTGAGGGACAGAACACTGAAGCTTTCTTT. The encoded protein is CASSEGQNTEAFF.

CDR3 protein: CASSLGASRETQYF. For the CDR3, the DNA is TGTGCCAGCAGCTTAGGGGCCTCTAGAGAGACCCAGTACTTC. The chain combines TRBV7-8 with TRBJ2-5; D gene ambiguous. Trimming stripped 1 base from V and 4 bases from J, with 10 bases between. The CDR3 is 14 residues long. Germline V gene lookup returns CDR1 SGHVS and CDR2 FQNEAQ.

The V call is TRBV7-7, the J call TRBJ2-3, with 9 bases identical to TRBD2. Germline loops: CDR1 SSHAT, CDR2 FNYEAQ (reference sequence). The CDR3 totals 15 residues. J gave up 5 bases and V 5 bases, and 8 bases lay outside the gene matches. The CDR3 sequence is CASSRGGARGDTQYF. CDR3 nucleotide sequence: TGTGCCAGCAGCCGCGGGGGGGCCCGGGGAGATACGCAGTATTTT.

The rearrangement links TRBV10-1 to TRBJ2-4; TRBD2 matches at 8 bases. The CDR3 runs to 14 residues. Germline assignment: CDR1 WNHNN and CDR2 SYGVQD (reference sequence). V lost 4 bases, J lost 8 bases, and 7 bases stayed unmatched. DNA for the CDR3: TGCGCCAGCAGTGCAGCGGGAGTCCCCCACATTCAGTACTTC. Its protein is CASSAAGVPHIQYF.

The genes are TRBV6-5 and TRBJ1-3; D gene ambiguous. V shed 7 bases and J shed 0 bases, with 10 bases lying between them. The CDR3 loop spans 14 amino acids. Germline V gene data show CDR1 as MNHEY and CDR2 as SVGAGI. The chain's CDR3 is CASTTHDSGNTIYF. The CDR3 DNA reads TGTGCCAGCACCACGCACGACTCTGGAAACACCATATATTTT.

V is TRBV19 and J is TRBJ1-2; D gene unclear. Germline CDR1 and CDR2: LNHDA and SQIVND (reference sequence). The CDR3 is made up of 15 amino acids. Trimming left V 3 bases short and J 4 bases short, with 15 bases between. CDR3 in DNA: TGTGCCAGTAGTATCCCCCGCCTAGGACCCTATGGCTACACCTTC. Residues: CASSIPRLGPYGYTF.

The chain links TRBV10-3 to TRBJ2-7; TRBD2 aligns across 9 bases. The trim removed 4 bases at V and 4 bases at J, leaving 5 bases unmatched. This CDR3 has 14 amino acids. Germline V gene sequence: CDR1 ENHRY, CDR2 SYGVKD. The CDR3 DNA reads as TGTGCCATCAGTGTCGCGGGAGGGCCTTACGAGCAGTACTTC. This gives the protein CAISVAGGPYEQYF.

The gene calls are TRBV4-3 and TRBJ1-2; D is undetermined. The V gene lost 0 bases and the J gene lost 0 bases, with 11 bases spanning the gap. CDR1 LGHNA and CDR2 YSLEER come from the germline V gene. This CDR3 has 16 residues. CDR3 region: CASSQDWAEPNYGYTF. In DNA form, the CDR3 reads TGCGCCAGCAGCCAAGATTGGGCGGAACCTAACTATGGCTACACCTTC.

This sequence joins TRBV5-1 and TRBJ1-1, with 8 positions matching TRBD1. CDR1 is SGHRS and CDR2 is YFSETQ in the germline V gene. The CDR3 sequence is 14 residues long. V lost 2 bases, J lost 6 bases, and 6 bases stayed unmatched. This CDR3 is CASSFNRGRAEAFF. The CDR3 bases are TGCGCCAGCAGCTTTAACAGGGGGAGGGCTGAAGCTTTCTTT.

V and J are TRBV18 and TRBJ1-5, with no clear D. CDR1 is KGHSH and CDR2 is LQKENI in the germline V gene. V lost 3 bases, J lost 6 bases, and 9 bases lay in between. This CDR3 region has 13 residues. Here the CDR3 reads CASSPGFSQPQHF. The DNA for the CDR3 is TGTGCCAGCTCACCGGGGTTTAGTCAGCCCCAGCATTTT.

CDR3 amino acids: CASSENEKLFF. CDR3 in DNA: TGTGCCAGCAGTGAAAACGAAAAACTGTTTTTT. The V gene is TRBV2, the J gene TRBJ1-4, with D hard to call. Deletions cut 2 bases from V and 8 bases from J, with 3 bases between. The CDR3 runs to 11 residues. From germline, CDR1 is SNHLY and CDR2 FYNNEI.

The chain recombines TRBV19 with TRBJ1-1; D is undetermined. Trimming removed 5 bases at V and 1 base at J, with 11 bases between. Germline V gene sequence: CDR1 LNHDA, CDR2 SQIVND (reference sequence). This CDR3 has 14 residues. As DNA, the CDR3 is TGTGCCAGTAGTGAAACTACCCCGAACACTGAAGCTTTCTTT. Translated, it gives CASSETTPNTEAFF.

The rearrangement joins TRBV6-6 to TRBJ2-7; TRBD1 might be the D (6 bases). This CDR3 is 14 amino acids long. Germline V CDR1 and CDR2: MNHNY, SVGAGI (reference sequence). The V end was cut by 2 bases, the J end by 5 bases, with 13 bases between. Here the CDR3 reads CASSYPDSRDEQYF. The CDR3 DNA reads as TGTGCCAGCAGTTACCCGGACAGTCGGGACGAGCAGTACTTC.

This chain connects TRBV19 to TRBJ2-2; D uncertain. V was cut by 5 bases and J by 6 bases, with 4 bases left in between. Germline values: CDR1 LNHDA, CDR2 SQIVND (reference sequence). This CDR3 is 11 amino acids long. CDR3 sequence reads: CASSPSGELFF. CDR3 nucleotide sequence: TGTGCCAGTAGTCCATCCGGGGAGCTGTTTTTT.

The V and J genes are TRBV27 and TRBJ2-4; D gene unclear. V gave up 5 bases and J gave up 4 bases, with 12 bases separating them. The CDR3 loop spans 14 amino acids. Germline V CDR1 and CDR2: MNHEY, SMNVEV (reference sequence). The CDR3 sequence is CASSPHGMKNIQYF. The CDR3 DNA follows: TGTGCCAGCAGTCCCCACGGTATGAAAAACATTCAGTACTTC.

The gene calls are TRBV19 and TRBJ1-4; D may be TRBD1 (5 bases). Per the germline V gene, CDR1 is LNHDA and CDR2 is SQIVND (reference sequence). CDR3 length: 15 residues. The V end was cut by 5 bases, the J end by 8 bases, with 18 bases between. The CDR3 nucleotides read TGTGCCAGTAGTGTCCTGCAGGGCCTCTGGGAAAAACTGTTTTTT. Protein sequence: CASSVLQGLWEKLFF.

The V call is TRBV18, the J call TRBJ1-1; D is unresolved. Germline assignment: CDR1 KGHSH and CDR2 LQKENI. This CDR3 is 13 amino acids long. Trimming cost V 0 bases and J 6 bases, with 8 bases left between them. CDR3 bases: TGTGCCAGCTCACCACCGTCTCGCGCTGAAGCTTTCTTT. Its protein product is CASSPPSRAEAFF. Using reference TRBV18 and TRBJ1-1 for the parts outside the CDR3, the full variable domain is NAGVMQNPRHLVRRRGQEARLRCSPMKGHSHVYWYRQLPEEGLKFMVYLQKENIIDESGMPKERFSAEFPKEGPSILRIQQVVRGDSAAYFCASSPPSRAEAFFGQGTRLTVV.

The chain uses TRBV24-1 and TRBJ2-5; the D is unclear. Germline CDR1 is KGHDR and CDR2 is SFDVKD. The CDR3 loop spans 13 amino acids. V was cut by 7 bases and J by 0 bases, with 8 bases left in between. Here the CDR3 DNA reads TGTGCCACCAGGGCGAGGTACCAAGAGACCCAGTACTTC. Translation: CATRARYQETQYF.

The DNA of the CDR3 is TGTGCCAGCTCGGGGGTGTATACCGGGGAGCTGTTTTTT. It yields the protein CASSGVYTGELFF. The chain links TRBV9 to TRBJ2-2; a possible D gene is TRBD2 (6 bases). Germline V gives CDR1 SGDLS, CDR2 YYNGEE. V dropped 7 bases and J dropped 5 bases, with 12 bases sitting between them. The CDR3 loop spans 13 amino acids.

The chain employs TRBV18 and TRBJ1-4, with 8 nucleotides matching TRBD1. Germline V gene lookup returns CDR1 KGHSH and CDR2 LQKENI. V lost 3 bases and J lost 5; bases outside the gene matches: 8. The CDR3 is 16 amino acids. CDR3 in amino acids: CASSPGVTGANEKLFF. The CDR3 nucleotides are TGTGCCAGCTCACCGGGGGTGACAGGGGCAAATGAAAAACTGTTTTTT. Based on the CDR3 plus reference TRBV18 and TRBJ1-4, the full variable domain is NAGVMQNPRHLVRRRGQEARLRCSPMKGHSHVYWYRQLPEEGLKFMVYLQKENIIDESGMPKERFSAEFPKEGPSILRIQQVVRGDSAAYFCASSPGVTGANEKLFFGSGTQLSVL.